This TCR beta chain was identified in a study of long-term antiretroviral therapy in people with HIV. This CDR3 is built from 14 residues. After removal of 2 bases from V and 4 bases from J, the junction contained 5 bases not matched to a gene. The V gene's germline CDR1 is GTSNPN and CDR2 SVGIG (reference sequence). Version v3.0 of the immunoSEQ assay was performed at survey level. TCRdb's copy holds only in-frame clones and misses some; the assay was immunoSEQ multiplex PCR. The data show fewer than 20,000 clones, around 84% seen once. This TCR came from a woman between 35 and 50 years old with HIV. This chain joins TRBV30 and TRBJ2-1, with 7 bases lining up with TRBD1. Sequenced here: unsorted PBMCs, sampled 0.5 years after starting antiretroviral therapy. The CDR3 sequence: CAWSTDRDYNEQFF. The CDR3 region has the DNA TGTGCCTGGAGTACCGACAGGGATTACAATGAGCAGTTCTTC. The full variable domain, with the rest looked up from reference TRBV30 and TRBJ2-1, is SQTIHQWPATLVQPVGSPLSLECTVEGTSNPNLYWYRQAAGRGLQLLFYSVGIGQISSEVPQNLSASRPQDRQFILSSKKLLLSDSGFYLCAWSTDRDYNEQFFGPGTRLTVL.